This TCR beta chain was identified in a study of cytomegalovirus exposure and HLA in healthy donors. The CDR3 contains 19 residues. V shed 4 bases, J shed 4 bases, and the junction held 17 bases outside the gene matches. Germline V gene sequence: CDR1 SEHNR, CDR2 FQNEAQ (reference sequence). As for this clone: Its matching antigen is unknown.

Study-level findings and limits: Despite most TCR sequences being rare, some public TCRs occurred in many donors. Some TCR beta chains (more than 150 of them) were listed as cytomegalovirus-associated. The CMV antigen specificity of a few CMV-associated chains was confirmed through in vitro analysis.

Some clones are missing from TCRdb's copy, which holds only in-frame ones; the method was immunoSEQ multiplex PCR. Seen here are 100,000 to 150,000 clones, around nine tenths observed once, and the top ten hold about 1.5%. The chain employs TRBV7-9 and TRBJ2-2, with 8 bases fitting TRBD1. This TCR derives from a young man in good health and CMV-seronegative. Sequenced input: PBMCs. DNA of the CDR3: TGTGCCAGCAGCTCCGGGACAGGAGCTACTCGAGACCCCACCGGGGAGCTGTTTTTT. Amino acid sequence: CASSSGTGATRDPTGELFF.